What follows are 24 T cell receptor beta chains derived from one specimen sequenced in a study of early T cells in non-severe SARS-CoV-2 infection. TCRdb re-called the 5' RACE reads through MiXCR, storing one row per CDR3 protein. The table has some 80,000 distinct CDR3 sequences, roughly 15% seen once. The sequenced sample consisted of whole blood. These receptors all come from an adult who was a healthcare worker with PCR-confirmed SARS-CoV-2 infection or an uninfected control (not recorded which).

This clonotype was seen repeatedly, ten times or more. Mismatch with germline at one junction end may stem from a read error. The CDR3 bases are TGCGCCAGCCGCTTTGGACAGCTCACTGAAGCTTTCTTT. As protein: CASRFGQLTEAFF. The chain is built from TRBV5-1 and TRBJ1-1; tentative D call: TRBD1 (6 bases). Germline V lookup: CDR1 SGHRS, CDR2 YFSETQ. This CDR3 is 13 amino acids long.

This clonotype was counted only a few times. J is TRBJ1-5 and V is TRBV7-8; D is unresolved. The CDR3 consists of 17 residues. V lost 0 bases to trimming and J lost 4 bases, with 16 bases between them. Germline V gene sequence: CDR1 SGHVS, CDR2 FQNEAQ. In nucleotides, the CDR3 is TGTGCCAGCAGCTTAGCCCCCCGAGGGCCGGGGAATCAGCCCCAGCATTTT. Residues: CASSLAPRGPGNQPQHF.

The table lists this clonotype with many counts. The chain links TRBV6-6 to TRBJ2-3; D unresolved. The CDR3 spans 14 residues. Germline CDR1 MNHNY, CDR2 SVGAGI (reference sequence). The germline V and J ends were trimmed by 6 bases and 2 bases, with 12 bases remaining between them. CDR3 residues: CASRLRGATDTQYF. CDR3 DNA: TGTGCCAGCAGACTTCGCGGAGCCACAGATACGCAGTATTTT.

Details on this clonotype: At one boundary the junction diverges from the germline segment, which might be a read error. This chain uses TRBV12-3 or TRBV12-4 with TRBJ2-3, with D unresolved. The CDR3 loop spans 16 amino acids. CDR3: CASSLRTKPSTDTKYF. CDR3 nucleotide sequence: TGTGCCAGCAGTTTAAGGACGAAGCCGAGCACAGATACGAAGTATTTT.

The chain recombines TRBV7-2 with TRBJ1-1; D gene unclear. Trimming cost V 2 bases and J 7 bases, with 11 bases left between them. The germline gives CDR1 SGHTA, CDR2 FQGNSA. The CDR3 spans 13 residues. The chain's CDR3 is CASSLRETVEAFF. The CDR3 DNA sequence: TGTGCCAGCAGCTTACGCGAAACGGTTGAAGCTTTCTTT. Together with reference TRBV7-2 and TRBJ1-1, the CDR3 gives the full variable domain: GAGVSQSPSNKVTEKGKDVELRCDPISGHTALYWYRQSLGQGLEFLIYFQGNSAPDKSGLPSDRFSAERTGGSVSTLTIQRTQQEDSAVYLCASSLRETVEAFFGQGTRLTVV.

This clonotype was seen ten or more times. Here the CDR3 DNA reads TGTGCCAGCAGGAGGACTAGCGGGAGCACAGATACGCAGTATTTT. Protein sequence: CASRRTSGSTDTQYF. The chain combines TRBV2 with TRBJ2-3, with 11 bases matching TRBD2. This CDR3 region has 15 residues. After removal of 6 bases from V and 0 bases from J, the junction contained 2 bases not matched to a gene. Germline CDR1 reads SNHLY; CDR2 reads FYNNEI. Supplemented by reference TRBV2 and TRBJ2-3, the full variable domain reads EPEVTQTPSHQVTQMGQEVILRCVPISNHLYFYWYRQILGQKVEFLVSFYNNEISEKSEIFDDQFSVERPDGSNFTLKIRSTKLEDSAMYFCASRRTSGSTDTQYFGPGTRLTVL.

This clonotype has ten or more counts. This chain's CDR3 is CASSQLSPRGANVLTF. The CDR3 DNA follows: TGTGCCAGCAGCCAGCTAAGCCCCCGAGGGGCCAACGTCCTGACTTTC. The rearrangement joins TRBV3-1 to TRBJ2-6; D gene ambiguous. Trimming pared 3 bases from V and 4 bases from J, leaving 13 bases between. The CDR3 covers 16 residues. The germline V gene has CDR1 LGHDT and CDR2 YNNKEL (reference sequence).

This clonotype was seen a few times. This rearrangement joins TRBV3-1 to TRBJ1-1; a possible D gene is TRBD1 (5 bases). CDR1 and CDR2 from the germline V gene are LGHDT and YNNKEL (reference sequence). There are 12 residues in the CDR3. V was clipped by 5 bases and J by 4 bases, with 8 bases between them. CDR3 nucleotides: TGTGCCAGCAGCGACAGACTCACTGAAGCTTTCTTT. Translation: CASSDRLTEAFF.

This clonotype was recorded many times. The chain has TRBV6-5 and TRBJ2-3; D unresolved. CDR3 size: 13 residues. In germline, CDR1 is MNHEY, CDR2 SVGAGI. V was pared by 6 bases and J by 5 bases, with 12 bases between. The CDR3 coding sequence is TGTGCCAGCAGCTTGTTGGACGGAGATACGCAGTATTTT. Encoded protein: CASSLLDGDTQYF.

CDR3 coding DNA: TGCAGCGTCGGGACAGCTCCCTCCTACGAGCAGTACTTC. Residues: CSVGTAPSYEQYF. This chain links TRBV29-1 with TRBJ2-7, with TRBD1 matching 7 bases. CDR1 and CDR2 from the germline V gene are SQVTM and ANQGSEA. V shed 6 bases and J 0 bases; nucleotides not matched to a gene: 5. The CDR3 consists of 13 residues.

This clonotype has at least ten counts. The rearrangement links TRBV7-2 to TRBJ2-6, with D maybe TRBD2 (6 bases). This CDR3 region has 15 residues. Germline V gene sequence: CDR1 SGHTA, CDR2 FQGNSA. The V and J ends lost 7 bases and 2 bases respectively, with 12 bases between them. The DNA for the CDR3 is TGTGCCAGCACCCCCGGAGGGGCTGGGGCCAACGTCCTGACTTTC. Its protein is CASTPGGAGANVLTF.

This clonotype showed up many times. Relative to the germline gene, one junction end is altered; a read error may explain this. The chain uses TRBV7-7 and TRBJ2-3; TRBD2 aligns across 9 bases. Germline V gene sequence: CDR1 SSHAT, CDR2 FNYEAQ (reference sequence). The CDR3 totals 16 residues. The chain's CDR3 is CASSQGLAGGTDTQYF. CDR3 DNA: TGTGCTAGCAGCCAGGGACTAGCCGGGGGCACAGATACGCAGTATTTT.

This clonotype was picked up many times. The V and J genes are TRBV2 and TRBJ2-7; 7 nucleotides align to TRBD2. The germline V gene has CDR1 SNHLY and CDR2 FYNNEI. The junction had 8 bases not matched to a gene; V was cut back by 4 bases and J by 2 bases. The CDR3 runs to 15 residues. The DNA for the CDR3 is TGTGCCAGCAGTGTAGGCGGGGGTCAAACCTACGAGCAGTACTTC. As protein: CASSVGGGQTYEQYF.

The chain links TRBV6-1 to TRBJ1-5; 7 nucleotides match TRBD1. This CDR3 is 15 amino acids long. The V gene's germline CDR1 is MNHNS and CDR2 SASEGT. Trimming cost V 3 bases and J 6 bases; bases outside gene matches: 8. This CDR3 is CASSEEQGGSQPQHF. In DNA form, the CDR3 reads TGTGCCAGCAGTGAGGAGCAGGGGGGAAGTCAGCCCCAGCATTTT.

The table lists this clonotype with many counts. The chain couples TRBV29-1 to TRBJ2-1, with D tentatively TRBD1 or TRBD2 (6 bases each). Looked up from germline, CDR1 is SQVTM and CDR2 is ANQGSEA. V lost 4 bases, J lost 9 bases, and 16 bases lay in between. The CDR3 sequence is 13 residues long. The CDR3 nucleotides are TGCAGCGTTGGCTTGGGGGGCCAAAGTGAGCAGTTCTTC. Residues: CSVGLGGQSEQFF.

V is TRBV12-3 or TRBV12-4 and J is TRBJ1-1; 9 bases map to TRBD1. The trim removed 3 bases at V and 1 base at J, leaving 3 bases unmatched. The CDR3 has 15 amino acids. The CDR3 nucleotides read TGTGCCAGCAGTTTCGGGACAGGGTCGAACACTGAAGCTTTCTTT. Residues: CASSFGTGSNTEAFF.

This clonotype appeared a few times. The rearrangement uses TRBV7-9 and TRBJ1-2; no firm D call. The V end was cut by 3 bases, the J end by 4 bases, with 15 bases between. The CDR3 totals 15 residues. In germline, CDR1 is SEHNR, CDR2 FQNEAQ (reference sequence). The CDR3 DNA follows: TGTGCCAGCAGCTTCGCGTCCCGCCCGTTCTATGGCTACACCTTC. The encoded protein is CASSFASRPFYGYTF.

At least ten counts were recorded for this clonotype. The chain joins TRBV6-2 or TRBV6-3 to TRBJ2-4, with D possibly matching TRBD2 (5 bases). This CDR3 is built from 16 residues. V shed 6 bases and J shed 0 bases, with 15 bases lying between them. Germline lookup yields CDR1 MNHEY and CDR2 SVGEGT. The CDR3 region is CASSLKRNLAKNIQYF. The CDR3 DNA reads as TGTGCCAGCAGCCTTAAGCGGAATCTAGCCAAAAACATTCAGTACTTC.

The chain has TRBV25-1 and TRBJ2-1; TRBD1 matches at 8 bases. The CDR3 spans 16 residues. V was clipped by 3 bases and J by 1 base; unmatched bases: 5. Germline CDR1 MGHDK, CDR2 SYGVNS. CDR3 residues: CASSDSTGGSYNEQFF. The CDR3 DNA reads as TGTGCCAGCAGTGATTCCACAGGGGGATCCTACAATGAGCAGTTCTTC.

This clonotype was recorded many times. The V and J genes are TRBV7-6 and TRBJ2-3, with 12 bases identical to TRBD2. Germline values: CDR1 SGHVS, CDR2 FNYEAQ. Trimming took 4 bases from V and 2 from J; bases not matched to a gene: 7. The CDR3 is made up of 17 amino acids. The CDR3 here is CASSYGLAGTTTDTQYF. The CDR3 bases are TGTGCCAGCAGCTACGGACTAGCGGGGACCACCACAGATACGCAGTATTTT.

Notes on this clonotype: The junction departs from germline at one end; a sequencing error may be responsible. V is TRBV29-1 and J is TRBJ1-2, with a weak D call TRBD1 (6 bases). The germline CDR1 and CDR2 sequences are SQVTM and ANQGSEA. There are 10 residues in the CDR3. The CDR3 protein is CSVESGAILF. Written as DNA, the CDR3 is TGCAGCGTTGAGTCAGGGGCTATACTCTTC.

This clonotype was found a few times. This chain uses TRBV10-1 with TRBJ2-7; D is ambiguous. The CDR3 spans 15 residues. In germline, CDR1 is WNHNN, CDR2 SYGVQD (reference sequence). Trimming took 3 bases from V and 2 from J, leaving 14 bases between them. The DNA for the CDR3 is TGCGCCAGCAGTGAAACAGAGGAAGGGCCCTACGAGCAGTACTTC. Translated, it gives CASSETEEGPYEQYF.

The genes are TRBV7-2 and TRBJ2-3, with 9 bases aligning to TRBD2. Losses at the gene ends were 5 bases for V and 4 bases for J; bases not matched to a gene: 7. Germline lookup yields CDR1 SGHTA and CDR2 FQGNSA. The CDR3 length is 15 residues. The CDR3 reads CASSRGGAGADTQYF. The CDR3, as DNA: TGTGCCAGCAGCCGCGGGGGGGCCGGGGCAGATACGCAGTATTTT.

This clonotype was counted at least ten times. As DNA, the CDR3 is TGCGCCAGCAGGGCCCTACCTAGCGGGGGGTCGGAAGAGACCCAGTACTTC. This codes for CASRALPSGGSEETQYF. The chain is built from TRBV5-1 and TRBJ2-5; 11 bases are shared with TRBD2. V was pared by 5 bases and J by 3 bases, with 12 bases of the junction left unmatched. The CDR3 is 17 residues long. Germline V gives CDR1 SGHRS, CDR2 YFSETQ.